This TCR beta chain derives from a study of control samples from healthy donors and cancer patients. This clone was detected only a few times. The CDR3 spans 14 residues. Germline V gene data show CDR1 as SGHTA and CDR2 as FQGNSA. The ends were cut back, 1 base at V and 10 bases at J, with 11 bases in the middle. Produced via immunoSEQ multiplex PCR; TCRdb's table is partial and in-frame only. This sample has approximately 140,000 clones, with 91% found just once. The origin of this receptor is a man aged 18 to 35 in good health. The sample taken for sequencing was blood. This chain joins TRBV7-2 and TRBJ1-6; unclear D gene. This CDR3 reads CASSLVDPTSPLHF. The CDR3 nucleotides are TGTGCCAGCAGCTTAGTGGACCCGACGTCACCCCTCCACTTT.